This paragraph covers one T cell receptor (beta chain) sequence. A single record per CDR3 protein comes from TCRdb applying MiXCR to the 5' RACE reads. The profile shows approximately 67,000 distinct CDR3 sequences, around 16% of them singletons. The data were obtained in a study of HIV-infected patients and healthy controls. V lost 1 base and J lost 1, with 7 bases in between. CDR3 size: 14 residues. Germline values: CDR1 SGHTA, CDR2 FQGNSA. This clonotype originated in a human donor in good health. This chain uses TRBV7-2 with TRBJ1-1; no firm D call. Sequenced material: CD4+ T cells from blood. The CDR3 region is CASSLDGANTEAFF. The CDR3 region has the DNA TGTGCCAGCAGCTTAGACGGAGCGAACACTGAAGCTTTCTTT.